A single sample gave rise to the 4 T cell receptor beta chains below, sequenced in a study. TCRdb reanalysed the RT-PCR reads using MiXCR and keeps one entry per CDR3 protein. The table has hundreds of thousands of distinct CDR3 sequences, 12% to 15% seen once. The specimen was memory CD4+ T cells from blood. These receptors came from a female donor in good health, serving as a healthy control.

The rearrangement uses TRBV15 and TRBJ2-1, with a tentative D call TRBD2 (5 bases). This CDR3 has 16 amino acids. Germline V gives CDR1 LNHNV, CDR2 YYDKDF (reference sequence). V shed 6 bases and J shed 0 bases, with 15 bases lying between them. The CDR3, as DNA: TGTGCCACCAGTCCCGTAGCGACCAGCTCCTACAATGAGCAGTTCTTC. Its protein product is CATSPVATSSYNEQFF.

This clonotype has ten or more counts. The CDR3 is CASSLAAGDGYTF. For the CDR3, the DNA is TGCGCCAGCAGCTTGGCAGCAGGGGATGGCTACACCTTC. V is TRBV5-1 and J is TRBJ1-2; maybe TRBD1 (6 bases). The CDR3 runs 13 residues. V dropped 0 bases and J dropped 6 bases, with 9 bases sitting between them. Germline V gene lookup returns CDR1 SGHRS and CDR2 YFSETQ.

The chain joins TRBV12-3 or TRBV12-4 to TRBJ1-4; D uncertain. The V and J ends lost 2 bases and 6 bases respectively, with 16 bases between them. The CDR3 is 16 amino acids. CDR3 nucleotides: TGTGCCAGCAGTTTATGGTCGGGCGGCCTCTATGAAAAACTGTTTTTT. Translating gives CASSLWSGGLYEKLFF.

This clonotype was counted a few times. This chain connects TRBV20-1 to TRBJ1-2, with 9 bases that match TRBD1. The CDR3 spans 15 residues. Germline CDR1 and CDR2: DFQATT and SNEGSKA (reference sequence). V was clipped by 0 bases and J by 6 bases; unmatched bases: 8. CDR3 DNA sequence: TGCAGTGCTAGAGATCATCTAGGGACAGGGCATGGCTACACCTTC. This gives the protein CSARDHLGTGHGYTF.